Listed here is a single TCR beta chain. Its antigen is currently unknown. This sample is part of a study of cytomegalovirus exposure and HLA in healthy donors. The study, taken as a whole, reports: Excluded were some V segments that proved indistinguishable, including TRBV6-2 and TRBV6-3.

The primer mix had 60 Vbeta and 13 Jbeta primers. TCRdb's copy holds only in-frame clones and misses some; the assay was immunoSEQ multiplex PCR. This table holds over 65,000 clones, less than 80% found once. CDR1 and CDR2 (germline): LGHNT, FRNRAP. CDR3 length equals 18 residues. Trimming left V 0 bases short and J 5 bases short, with 22 bases between. The source material was PBMCs. This clonotype was obtained from a human donor in good health. The V gene is TRBV12-5, the J gene TRBJ1-1; perhaps TRBD1 as D (5 bases). The CDR3 here is CASGLVQDGEVWVTEAFF. The CDR3 region has the DNA TGTGCTAGTGGTTTGGTACAGGACGGTGAGGTTTGGGTAACTGAAGCTTTCTTT.